This TCR beta chain was sequenced for a study of shared clonotypes between healthy human individuals. CD4+ cells underwent separation, giving CD45RA+ naive and CD45RA-negative memory subsets. CDR1 SGDLS and CDR2 YYNGEE come from the germline V gene. The CDR3 runs to 14 residues. Trimming shortened V by 0 bases and J by 7 bases, and 13 bases separated the two germline ends. The authors ran the assay at deep level. Clones were sequenced by immunoSEQ multiplex PCR, and TCRdb holds only the in-frame ones, with some missing. The sample lists some 1,100,000 clones, around 82% occurring once. Sequenced input: memory CD4+ T cells from PBMCs. Subset specified: CD45RA-negative fraction. The V and J genes are TRBV9 and TRBJ1-1, with a possible D match to TRBD1 (6 bases). This clonotype originated in a man between 18 and 29 years old in good health. Some clones in this sample may be carry-over from other donors' samples. The CDR3 spells CASSVGGAQLEAFF. In nucleotides, the CDR3 is TGTGCCAGCAGCGTAGGGGGGGCCCAACTTGAAGCTTTCTTT. The variable domain in full, completed from reference TRBV9 and TRBJ1-1, reads DSGVTQTPKHLITATGQRVTLRCSPRSGDLSVYWYQQSLDQGLQFLIQYYNGEERAKGNILERFSAQQFPDLHSELNLSSLELGDSALYFCASSVGGAQLEAFFGQGTRLTVV.